The 19 T cell receptor beta chains in this list originate from one sample, sequenced in a study of identical twins. TCRdb recomputed calls from the 5' RACE reads with MiXCR, one row per CDR3 protein. The profile shows more than 400,000 distinct CDR3 sequences, 13% to 15% of them singletons. These data were also filed under a second study, of yellow fever vaccine responses in identical twins.

Specimen: CD4+ T cells sorted from blood. The receptors were gathered from a woman aged 18-29 years in good health.

This clonotype was seen a few times. The chain carries TRBV29-1 and TRBJ2-1; D may correspond to TRBD1 or TRBD2 (6 bases each). Germline V gene sequence: CDR1 SQVTM, CDR2 ANQGSEA. The CDR3 extends over 13 amino acids. CDR3 sequence reads: CASGAGKDNEQFF. The CDR3 bases are TGCGCGTCGGGGGCAGGGAAAGACAATGAGCAGTTCTTC.

In this sample, this clonotype turned up a few times. This chain uses TRBV10-3 with TRBJ2-1, with D possibly TRBD1 on 5 matching bases. This CDR3 contains 15 residues. Trimming stripped 0 bases from V and 6 bases from J, with 12 bases between. Germline-derived CDR1 and CDR2 are ENHRY and SYGVKD. CDR3 residues: CAISESGLLGNEQFF. The CDR3 DNA sequence: TGTGCCATCAGTGAGTCGGGGCTCCTTGGCAATGAGCAGTTCTTC.

The J gene is TRBJ2-5, the V gene TRBV18; no firm D call. Trimming shortened V by 2 bases and J by 7 bases, and 11 bases separated the two germline ends. The CDR3 has 13 residues. Germline loops: CDR1 KGHSH, CDR2 LQKENI. The CDR3 loop reads CASSPAIVGTQYF. The CDR3 nucleotides read TGTGCCAGCTCACCAGCTATTGTAGGGACCCAGTACTTC. Full variable domain (outside the CDR3, taken from reference TRBV18 and TRBJ2-5): NAGVMQNPRHLVRRRGQEARLRCSPMKGHSHVYWYRQLPEEGLKFMVYLQKENIIDESGMPKERFSAEFPKEGPSILRIQQVVRGDSAAYFCASSPAIVGTQYFGPGTRLLVL.

This clonotype was counted only a few times. In DNA form, the CDR3 reads TGCGCCAGCAGCATGGGACAGGGCCTTGGCTACACCTTC. Protein: CASSMGQGLGYTF. The chain employs TRBV5-1 and TRBJ1-2; TRBD1 matches 9 bases. The CDR3 is 13 amino acids. Trimming removed 4 bases from V and 7 bases from J; junction bases left unmatched: 5. Germline CDR1 SGHRS, CDR2 YFSETQ.

This clonotype was detected only a few times. V gene TRBV4-1 combines with J gene TRBJ2-3, with 13 positions matching TRBD2. CDR1 is MGHRA, CDR2 YSYEKL, per germline. J gave up 0 bases and V 4 bases, and 7 bases lay outside the gene matches. The CDR3 contains 18 residues. The CDR3, as DNA: TGCGCCAGCAGCCTGGTACTAGCGGGGGGGACTAGCACAGATACGCAGTATTTT. Translated: CASSLVLAGGTSTDTQYF.

This clonotype came up many times. For the CDR3, the DNA is TGTGCCAGCATCCCGGGACTAGCGCGATACAATGAGCAGTTCTTC. Translation: CASIPGLARYNEQFF. The chain joins TRBV12-3 or TRBV12-4 to TRBJ2-1, with 10 nucleotides matching TRBD2. V dropped 7 bases and J dropped 4; count of bases not matched to a gene: 7. CDR3 length equals 15 residues.

This clonotype was observed once. The chain has TRBV6-1 and TRBJ2-5, with TRBD2 identical over 9 bases. Per the germline V gene, CDR1 is MNHNS and CDR2 is SASEGT. The V segment lost 4 bases and the J segment 5 bases; nucleotides outside the gene matches: 11. This CDR3 has 16 amino acids. In nucleotides, the CDR3 is TGTGCCAGCAGTGTGAGGCAGCGGGGGGCCGGGGAGACCCAGTACTTC. Translated, it gives CASSVRQRGAGETQYF.

The CDR3 sequence: CASTKLAGEQETQYF. CDR3 sequence (DNA): TGTGCCAGCACCAAACTAGCGGGAGAACAAGAGACCCAGTACTTC. The V call is TRBV7-6, the J call TRBJ2-5, with 11 bases that match TRBD2. The length of the CDR3 is 15 residues. The J segment lost 2 bases and the V segment lost 7 bases, leaving 6 bases of the junction unmatched. The germline CDR1 and CDR2 sequences are SGHVS and FNYEAQ.

This clonotype appeared a few times. The rearrangement uses TRBV2 and TRBJ2-2; D not certain. Trimming cost V 6 bases and J 3 bases, with 14 bases left between them. Germline CDR1 and CDR2: SNHLY and FYNNEI. This CDR3 has 15 residues. The CDR3 DNA sequence: TGTGCCAGCAGGGCCGACTCCTTTTACACCGGGGAGCTGTTTTTT. Protein: CASRADSFYTGELFF.

The chain has TRBV24-1 and TRBJ1-5, with TRBD1 identical over 7 bases. CDR1 is KGHDR, CDR2 SFDVKD, per germline. After removal of 6 bases from V and 7 bases from J, the junction contained 14 bases not matched to a gene. There are 16 residues in the CDR3. The CDR3 loop reads CATSCIARGYKQPQHF. CDR3 DNA sequence: TGTGCCACCAGTTGTATAGCCAGGGGGTACAAACAGCCCCAGCATTTT.

The gene calls are TRBV5-1 and TRBJ2-3, with D tentatively TRBD2 (7 bases). This CDR3 region has 15 residues. Looked up from germline, CDR1 is SGHRS and CDR2 is YFSETQ. V lost 4 bases and J lost 2, with 14 bases in between. The CDR3 sequence is CASSVGGGATDTQYF. In DNA form, the CDR3 reads TGCGCCAGCAGCGTAGGGGGGGGGGCCACAGATACGCAGTATTTT. Full variable domain (rest looked up from reference TRBV5-1 and TRBJ2-3): KAGVTQTPRYLIKTRGQQVTLSCSPISGHRSVSWYQQTPGQGLQFLFEYFSETQRNKGNFPGRFSGRQFSNSRSEMNVSTLELGDSALYLCASSVGGGATDTQYFGPGTRLTVL.

The table lists this clonotype with a few counts. This rearrangement joins TRBV10-3 to TRBJ1-1, with D possibly matching TRBD1 (6 bases). Looked up from germline, CDR1 is ENHRY and CDR2 is SYGVKD. The V end lost 8 bases, the J end lost 8 bases, and 12 bases lay between the germline ends. The length of the CDR3 is 11 residues. The CDR3 here is CAISAGAEAFF. The CDR3, as DNA: TGTGCCATCTCCGCAGGGGCGGAAGCTTTCTTT.

This clonotype was observed a handful of times. This chain connects TRBV6-1 to TRBJ2-1; 11 bases agree with TRBD2. CDR3 length: 16 residues. CDR1 is MNHNS and CDR2 is SASEGT in the germline V gene. Trimming cost V 4 bases and J 7 bases; bases outside gene matches: 9. In DNA, the CDR3 is TGTGCCAGCAGTGGCGGGCTAGCGGGAGGCGGTAATGAGCAGTTCTTC. This translates into CASSGGLAGGGNEQFF.

This clonotype was seen only a few times. The genes are TRBV28 and TRBJ2-2; the D is unclear. The V gene's germline CDR1 is MDHEN and CDR2 SYDVKM. CDR3 length: 14 residues. V was shortened by 8 bases and J by 3 bases, with 13 bases between the two germline ends. CDR3 nucleotide sequence: TGTGCCAGCGAGAGGTACAGACACACCGGGGAGCTGTTTTTT. This codes for CASERYRHTGELFF.

This clonotype has just a few counts. The chain employs TRBV2 and TRBJ2-1; 10 bases are a match to TRBD1. The CDR3 is 15 amino acids. Unmatched junction bases numbered 8, after V lost 7 bases and J lost 5 bases. The germline V gene has CDR1 SNHLY and CDR2 FYNNEI. Here the CDR3 reads CASTPMGQGNNEQFF. CDR3 bases: TGTGCCAGCACCCCAATGGGACAGGGGAACAATGAGCAGTTCTTC.

The chain employs TRBV19 and TRBJ2-2; 7 nucleotides align to TRBD1. CDR1 is LNHDA, CDR2 SQIVND, per germline (reference sequence). The V segment lost 4 bases and the J segment 0 bases; nucleotides outside the gene matches: 5. The CDR3 loop spans 16 amino acids. CDR3 amino acids: CASSTGQAANTGELFF. The CDR3 DNA reads as TGTGCCAGTAGTACAGGACAGGCCGCGAACACCGGGGAGCTGTTTTTT.

The table lists this clonotype with many counts. This chain connects TRBV6-5 to TRBJ1-6; 11 bases line up with TRBD1. Germline CDR1 reads MNHEY; CDR2 reads SVGAGI. This CDR3 comprises 16 residues. The J segment lost 9 bases and the V segment lost 2 bases, leaving 6 bases of the junction unmatched. The CDR3 is CASSYLLGQGVSPLHF. The CDR3 nucleotides read TGTGCCAGCAGTTACCTTCTGGGACAGGGGGTTTCACCCCTCCACTTT.

The gene calls are TRBV6-2 or TRBV6-3 and TRBJ2-1; TRBD2 aligns across 7 bases. This CDR3 has 14 residues. V lost 4 bases and J lost 4; bases outside the gene matches: 4. Germline loops: CDR1 MNHEY, CDR2 SVGEGT. The CDR3 DNA reads TGTGCCAGCAGTTCGGGACTAACTTACAATGAGCAGTTCTTC. This codes for CASSSGLTYNEQFF.

This clonotype was counted only a few times. The chain recombines TRBV20-1 with TRBJ2-7; 14 bases agree with TRBD2. The germline V gene has CDR1 DFQATT and CDR2 SNEGSKA (reference sequence). This CDR3 region has 15 residues. Losses at the gene ends were 7 bases for V and 3 bases for J; bases not matched to a gene: 8. The chain's CDR3 is CSGTSGRWGDYEQYF. CDR3 nucleotide sequence: TGCAGTGGGACTAGCGGGAGGTGGGGGGACTACGAGCAGTACTTC.